These T cell receptor beta chains were read from a single sample in a study of blood T cell repertoires in COVID-19. Profiling relied on immunoSEQ multiplex PCR, and the TCRdb table lists in-frame clones only, not all of them. Found here are around 30,000 clones, 65% to 90% of them singletons; the top ten hold about 5.9%. The specimen was peripheral blood. These receptors were collected from a woman older than 75 with active or convalescent COVID-19. The CDR3 runs from the conserved cysteine through the conserved F or W. Fields, in order: V gene, J gene, D gene, clone size, CDR3 DNA, CDR3 protein. The D gene is left open where the match is weak. Expanded clones are given a class, and other clones once, few, many or no size at all.

>TRBV28|TRBJ1-5|.|.
TGTGCCAGCACCCGAGATAGCAATCAGCCCCAGCATTTT
CASTRDSNQPQHF
>TRBV6-6|TRBJ1-5|TRBD1|.
TGTGCCAGCACCCTGACAGGGGGTACATGGCAGCCCCAGCATTTT
CASTLTGGTWQPQHF
>TRBV14|TRBJ2-2|TRBD1|.
TGTGCCAGCAGCCTACAGGGGGCGACCGGGGAGCTGTTTTTT
CASSLQGATGELFF
>TRBV6-6|TRBJ1-5|.|.
TGTGCCAGCAGTTCGGCGGGGGCGAATCAGCCCCAGCATTTT
CASSSAGANQPQHF
>TRBV6-6|TRBJ1-5|.|.
TGTGCCAGCAGCCGATACTATAGCAATCAGCCCCAGCATTTT
CASSRYYSNQPQHF
>TRBV6-2/TRBV6-3|TRBJ2-3|.|.
TGTGCCAGCAGTACCGGACAGACTTCTGTGGATACGCAGTATTTT
CASSTGQTSVDTQYF
>TRBV6-5|TRBJ1-3|.|.
TGTGCCAGCAGTCGGACAGTCTCTGGAAACACCATATATTTT
CASSRTVSGNTIYF
>TRBV27|TRBJ2-1|.|.
TGTGCCAGCAGTGGTACTAGATCAGGAGAGCAGTTCTTC
CASSGTRSGEQFF
>TRBV5-1|TRBJ1-6|TRBD1|.
TGCGCCAGCAGCTGGACAGGGGATAATTCACCCCTCCACTTT
CASSWTGDNSPLHF
>TRBV6-6|TRBJ1-5|.|.
TGTGCCAGTGATACAGGGTCCAATCAGCCCCAGCATTTT
CASDTGSNQPQHF
>TRBV7-8|TRBJ1-5|TRBD1|.
TGTGCCAGCAGCTTAGGGACAGGGGACAATCAGCCCCAGCATTTT
CASSLGTGDNQPQHF
>TRBV10-1|TRBJ2-2|TRBD2|.
TGCGCCAGCAGGGAGAAGCGGGAGGGGCACCGGGGAGCTGTTTTT
CASREKREGHRGAVF
>TRBV7-2|TRBJ1-2|.|.
TGTGCCAGCAGCCCCCCGGGATATGGCTACACCTTC
CASSPPGYGYTF
>TRBV5-6|TRBJ1-1|.|.
TGTGCCAGCAGCTTGTTCAGGGGTTCGGGTGTAGACACTGAAGCTTTCTTT
CASSLFRGSGVDTEAFF
>TRBV5-3|TRBJ2-7|TRBD2|.
TGTGCCAGAAGCTTGTCTTGCGGGGAGGGCGAGCAGTACTTC
CARSLSCGEGEQYF
>TRBV7-8|TRBJ2-4|.|.
TGTGCCAGCAGCGCCCCCGGGACCAAAAACATTCAGTACTTC
CASSAPGTKNIQYF
>TRBV6-6|TRBJ2-2|TRBD2|once
TGTGCCAGCAGTCGAGCGGGGACCTCGAACACCGGGGAGCTGTTTTTT
CASSRAGTSNTGELFF
>TRBV5-1|TRBJ2-1|TRBD2|.
TGCGCCAGCAGCTCCGGGACTAGCGGGGGCCTCTACAATGAGCAGTTCTTC
CASSSGTSGGLYNEQFF
>TRBV9|TRBJ1-2|.|.
TGTGCCAGCAGCTCCGCCCGGGATAACTATGGCTACACCTTC
CASSSARDNYGYTF
>TRBV29-1|TRBJ2-1|TRBD1|once
TGCAGCGTTGGGACAGGAGGTGAGCAGTTCTTC
CSVGTGGEQFF
>TRBV20-1|TRBJ2-7|.|.
TGCAGTGCTAGTCGGGCGGCAGGGACCTACGAGCAGTACTTC
CSASRAAGTYEQYF
>TRBV19|TRBJ2-7|TRBD1|.
TGTGCCAGTAGTCCTCGGACAGGGTTGGGGTACGAGCAGTACTTC
CASSPRTGLGYEQYF
>TRBV27|TRBJ2-1|TRBD1|.
TGTGCCAGCAGAACCGACAGGGGAGGCGATGAGCAGTTCTTC
CASRTDRGGDEQFF